This T cell receptor (beta chain) derives from a study of T cells after yellow fever vaccination. TCRdb re-called the 5' RACE reads with MiXCR, one entry per CDR3 protein. This repertoire shows a few hundred thousand distinct CDR3 sequences, 6.2% found once; its top ten account for 15%. Notes on the study in general: When the response was secondary, it was weaker but reached its peak faster, day 5 versus 15. Detected again after the booster were most primary-vaccination clones, at about 96% CD4 and 80% to 90% CD8.

This clonotype came up a few times. Its antigen is currently unknown. Germline-derived CDR1 and CDR2 are KGHSH and LQKENI. This CDR3 has 14 residues. The V gene lost 2 bases and the J gene lost 6 bases, with 14 bases spanning the gap. The material sequenced was PBMCs, taken 5 days after the yellow fever booster vaccination. The TCR comes from a man aged 25-45 years who received the YFV17D yellow fever vaccine. This chain links TRBV18 with TRBJ2-7, with D hard to call. The CDR3 loop is CASSPSLYPGEQYF. In DNA form, the CDR3 reads TGTGCCAGCTCACCATCCCTTTACCCGGGCGAGCAGTACTTC.